These 19 T cell receptor beta chains share one sample of origin, sequenced in a study of neoadjuvant anti-PD-1 for oral cavity cancer. The time point: after neoadjuvant nivolumab, at surgical resection. Profiling relied on immunoSEQ multiplex PCR, and the TCRdb table lists in-frame clones only, not all of them. The table shows 72,000 or so clones, with roughly 90% occurring only once. The sequencing used PBMCs, collected after nivolumab (anti-PD-1) treatment. All receptors come from a person aged 40 to 85 with oral cavity squamous cell carcinoma.

The gene calls are TRBV7-6 and TRBJ1-5, with D tentatively TRBD1 (5 bases). This CDR3 is 14 amino acids long. The germline gives CDR1 SGHVS, CDR2 FNYEAQ. The V and J ends lost 5 bases and 7 bases respectively, with 15 bases between them. In DNA, the CDR3 is TGTGCCAGCAGCCCTCGGGGGACTGGACAGCCCCAGCATTTT. It encodes CASSPRGTGQPQHF.

This chain connects TRBV11-2 to TRBJ2-1; no definite D call. The CDR3 has 15 residues. Germline V gene lookup returns CDR1 SGHAT and CDR2 FQNNGV. Trimming shortened V by 0 bases and J by 4 bases, and 10 bases separated the two germline ends. The CDR3 bases are TGTGCCAGCAGCTTAGACCCAGCAGATTACAATGAGCAGTTCTTC. Translating it yields CASSLDPADYNEQFF.

The chain is built from TRBV6-5 and TRBJ1-5; D is unclear. With 5 bases removed from V and 7 bases from J, the gap between germline ends came to 15 bases. Germline values: CDR1 MNHEY, CDR2 SVGAGI. This CDR3 is built from 14 residues. Here the CDR3 reads CASSEGLQAQPQHF. CDR3 DNA: TGTGCCAGCAGTGAAGGCCTTCAAGCGCAGCCCCAGCATTTT.

The rearrangement links TRBV4-2 to TRBJ2-2; 7 bases agree with TRBD1. The junction had 5 bases not matched to a gene; V was cut back by 1 base and J by 6 bases. This CDR3 contains 15 residues. Germline V gene lookup returns CDR1 LGHNA and CDR2 YNFKEQ. CDR3 nucleotides: TGTGCCAGCAGCCAAGCTTTCCAGGGGGCCGGGGAGCTGTTTTTT. It specifies CASSQAFQGAGELFF.

The CDR3 sequence is CASRLRQGTNTEAFF. The DNA for the CDR3 is TGTGCCAGCAGGTTGAGACAGGGGACGAACACTGAAGCTTTCTTT. The rearrangement uses TRBV11-2 and TRBJ1-1; 8 positions agree with TRBD1. The germline V gene encodes CDR1 SGHAT and CDR2 FQNNGV. The CDR3 totals 15 residues. Unmatched junction bases numbered 7, after V lost 6 bases and J lost 1 base.

The chain joins TRBV28 to TRBJ2-1; D might be TRBD1 (5 bases). Deletions cut 2 bases from V and 8 bases from J, with 7 bases between. Germline values: CDR1 MDHEN, CDR2 SYDVKM. The CDR3 has 12 amino acids. The CDR3 sequence: CASSLMGHEQFF. The CDR3 DNA follows: TGTGCCAGCAGTTTAATGGGGCATGAGCAGTTCTTC.

V is TRBV2 and J is TRBJ1-5, with D perhaps matching TRBD1 (6 bases). Germline V gene data show CDR1 as SNHLY and CDR2 as FYNNEI. Trimming took 7 bases from V and 4 from J, leaving 17 bases between them. This CDR3 is 15 amino acids long. The CDR3 protein is CASTRTTGVNQPQHF. In DNA, the CDR3 is TGTGCCAGCACTAGAACGACAGGAGTTAATCAGCCCCAGCATTTT.

The V gene is TRBV6-5, the J gene TRBJ1-6; 8 positions agree with TRBD1. Germline values: CDR1 MNHEY, CDR2 SVGAGI. The CDR3 covers 16 residues. V gave up 0 bases and J gave up 8 bases; unmatched junction bases: 6. CDR3 amino acids: CASSYSMSGGYSPLHF. CDR3 coding DNA: TGTGCCAGCAGTTACTCGATGTCAGGGGGCTATTCACCCCTCCACTTT.

The rearrangement joins TRBV4-1 to TRBJ2-4; no firm D call. V lost 0 bases, J lost 4 bases, and 4 bases lay in between. This CDR3 spans 13 amino acids. Germline V CDR1 and CDR2: MGHRA, YSYEKL. As DNA, the CDR3 is TGCGCCAGCAGCCAAGACCGAAAAAACATTCAGTACTTC. Protein: CASSQDRKNIQYF.

The chain uses TRBV14 and TRBJ2-1, with D unresolved. Germline V gene lookup returns CDR1 SGHDN and CDR2 FVKESK. The CDR3 has 14 amino acids. The ends were cut back, 3 bases at V and 0 bases at J, with 6 bases in the middle. This CDR3 is CASSQIGSYNEQFF. The CDR3 nucleotides are TGTGCCAGCAGCCAGATTGGCTCCTACAATGAGCAGTTCTTC.

The J gene is TRBJ2-5, the V gene TRBV23-1; 7 bases align to TRBD1. TRBV23-1 falls under the ORF class, with uncertain function. Losses at the gene ends were 8 bases for V and 2 bases for J; bases not matched to a gene: 5. CDR3 length: 13 amino acids. CDR3 sequence: CASPQGVQETQYF. The CDR3 region has the DNA TGCGCCAGCCCCCAGGGGGTACAAGAGACCCAGTACTTC.

This rearrangement joins TRBV6-1 to TRBJ1-5, with no clear D. In germline, CDR1 is MNHNS, CDR2 SASEGT. This CDR3 region has 15 residues. Trimming stripped 4 bases from V and 3 bases from J, with 13 bases between. CDR3 DNA sequence: TGTGCCAGCAGTGTGGGTCAGTCATTCAATCAGCCCCAGCATTTT. Translation gives CASSVGQSFNQPQHF.

The CDR3 nucleotides read TGCAGCGTTACCACAATTGGTTTCGAGCAGTACTTC. Its protein is CSVTTIGFEQYF. The chain carries TRBV29-1 and TRBJ2-7; no clear D. The CDR3 has 12 residues. V was cut by 5 bases and J by 6 bases, with 14 bases left in between. Germline V gene sequence: CDR1 SQVTM, CDR2 ANQGSEA.

The rearrangement joins TRBV7-6 to TRBJ2-7, with D perhaps TRBD2 (7 bases). The CDR3 has 13 residues. V was cut by 8 bases and J by 2 bases, with 13 bases left in between. Germline values: CDR1 SGHVS, CDR2 FNYEAQ. CDR3 sequence (DNA): TGTGCCAGCGGATGGGGGGGCGCCTACGAGCAGTACTTC. This translates into CASGWGGAYEQYF.

This clone has more than one count but fewer than ten. The chain employs TRBV28 and TRBJ1-2; possibly TRBD1 for D (5 bases). The CDR3 covers 14 residues. The V and J ends lost 3 bases and 5 bases respectively, with 13 bases between them. CDR1 and CDR2 from the germline V gene are MDHEN and SYDVKM. CDR3 in amino acids: CASSLAEGRYGYTF. The DNA of the CDR3 is TGTGCCAGCAGTTTGGCTGAGGGGCGGTATGGCTACACCTTC.

The chain has TRBV6-1 and TRBJ2-3; the D gene is possibly TRBD2 (5 bases). The CDR3 loop spans 14 amino acids. The germline V and J ends were trimmed by 6 bases and 2 bases, with 12 bases remaining between them. Germline V lookup: CDR1 MNHNS, CDR2 SASEGT. The CDR3 is CASSLEALTDTQYF. The CDR3 bases are TGTGCCAGCAGCTTGGAGGCCCTCACAGATACGCAGTATTTT.

V usage is TRBV27 and J usage is TRBJ1-5; weak D call: TRBD1 (5 bases). Germline CDR1 and CDR2: MNHEY and SMNVEV (reference sequence). The CDR3 runs 16 residues. V was pared by 7 bases and J by 1 base, with 17 bases between. CDR3 region: CASIPSAGGSNQPQHF. As DNA, the CDR3 is TGTGCCAGCATCCCGTCGGCCGGGGGAAGCAATCAGCCCCAGCATTTT.

The chain employs TRBV7-9 and TRBJ2-1; D possibly corresponds to TRBD1 (5 bases). V lost 1 base and J lost 7, with 14 bases in between. This CDR3 is 15 amino acids long. Germline assignment: CDR1 SEHNR and CDR2 FQNEAQ (reference sequence). The CDR3 here is CASSLDRTPSNEQFF. Written as DNA, the CDR3 is TGTGCCAGCAGCTTAGACCGGACACCCTCGAATGAGCAGTTCTTC.

The J gene is TRBJ1-1, the V gene TRBV28, with D possibly being TRBD1 (5 bases). Germline V gene sequence: CDR1 MDHEN, CDR2 SYDVKM. V was shortened by 1 base and J by 7 bases, with 13 bases between the two germline ends. CDR3 length: 14 amino acids. CDR3 sequence reads: CASSLSGGTGEAFF. The CDR3 region has the DNA TGTGCCAGCAGTTTATCCGGGGGTACAGGTGAAGCTTTCTTT.